A selection of T cell receptor beta chains follows, all from one sample in a study of cytomegalovirus exposure and HLA in healthy donors. TCRdb's table, derived via immunoSEQ multiplex PCR, lists solely in-frame clones and lacks some. This table lists 140,000 to 150,000 clones. Sequencing used PBMCs. Receptors were obtained from a male donor in good health and CMV-seronegative. Each CDR3 is given with its conserved first and last residue. A D gene is named only where the DNA matches it firmly.

TRBV30	TRBJ2-3	TRBD2	CAWSVDWREVGDTQYF	TGTGCCTGGAGTGTAGATTGGCGGGAGGTTGGAGATACGCAGTATTTT
TRBV15	TRBJ2-7	TRBD2	CATSREASGAYEQYF	TGTGCCACCAGCAGAGAGGCTAGCGGAGCCTACGAGCAGTACTTC
TRBV7-6	TRBJ2-7	TRBD2	CASSLELAGGDEQYF	TGTGCCAGCAGCTTAGAGCTAGCGGGGGGTGACGAGCAGTACTTC
TRBV18	TRBJ2-3	NA	CASSPLGGTDTQYF	TGTGCCAGCTCACCGCTAGGGGGCACAGATACGCAGTATTTT
TRBV9	TRBJ2-2	NA	CASSVVREVTGELFF	TGTGCCAGCAGCGTAGTAAGGGAGGTGACCGGGGAGCTGTTTTTT
TRBV5-1	TRBJ1-1	NA	CASSLDRNTEAFF	TGCGCCAGCAGCTTGGATCGGAACACTGAAGCTTTCTTT
TRBV7-8	TRBJ2-6	NA	CASSWTFTGSGANVLTF	TGTGCCAGCAGTTGGACCTTTACAGGGTCTGGGGCCAACGTCCTGACTTTC
TRBV5-1	TRBJ2-4	NA	CASSHPDRGNQQYF	TGCGCCAGCAGCCACCCAGACCGAGGCAACCAACAGTACTTC
TRBV25-1	TRBJ2-7	TRBD1	CASRPDDRVDEQYF	TGTGCCAGCAGACCGGATGACAGGGTCGACGAGCAGTACTTC
TRBV13	TRBJ1-2	TRBD1	CASSPQGVSDYGYTF	TGTGCCAGCAGCCCGCAGGGGGTTAGTGACTATGGCTACACCTTC
TRBV5-5	TRBJ1-1	NA	CASSWEGIEAFF	TGTGCCAGCAGCTGGGAGGGAATAGAAGCTTTCTTT
TRBV30	TRBJ1-4	NA	CAWGQFNEKLFF	TGTGCCTGGGGACAGTTTAATGAAAAACTGTTTTTT
TRBV7-3	TRBJ2-3	TRBD2	CASSVSGGQTDTQYF	TGTGCCAGCAGCGTTAGCGGGGGTCAAACAGATACGCAGTATTTT
TRBV7-3	TRBJ1-6	NA	CASSRTSQGSPLHF	TGTGCCAGCAGTCGGACTTCACAGGGTTCACCCCTCCACTTT
TRBV7-8	TRBJ1-1	TRBD1	CASSIRVPGQGAPGTEAFF	TGTGCCAGCAGCATAAGAGTACCGGGACAGGGGGCGCCGGGCACTGAAGCTTTCTTT
TRBV19	TRBJ2-7	NA	CASSMGPPRGHEQYF	TGTGCCAGTAGTATGGGGCCCCCTAGGGGCCACGAGCAGTACTTC
TRBV5-5	TRBJ1-5	NA	CASSHRESGNQPQHF	TGTGCCAGCAGCCACAGGGAGTCGGGCAATCAGCCCCAGCATTTT
TRBV15	TRBJ1-1	NA	CATSRFFTENTEAFF	TGTGCCACCAGCAGATTTTTTACAGAGAACACTGAAGCTTTCTTT
TRBV6-1	TRBJ1-5	TRBD1	CASSEEGQGDQPQHF	TGTGCCAGCAGTGAAGAAGGACAGGGGGATCAGCCCCAGCATTTT
TRBV5-1	TRBJ1-3	NA	CASSLVPDPGNTIYF	TGCGCCAGCAGCTTGGTTCCAGACCCAGGGAACACCATATATTTT
TRBV30	TRBJ1-1	NA	CAWRFPDRLNTEAFF	TGTGCCTGGAGGTTCCCTGACAGGCTGAACACTGAAGCTTTCTTT
TRBV4-1	TRBJ1-3	NA	CASSQGGPGNTIYF	TGCGCCAGCAGCCAGGGGGGGCCTGGAAACACCATATATTTT
TRBV27	TRBJ2-3	TRBD1	CASSFQGESTDTQYF	TGTGCCAGCAGTTTCCAGGGGGAAAGCACAGATACGCAGTATTTT
TRBV28	TRBJ1-1	NA	CASSFAWSGVNTEAFF	TGTGCCAGCAGTTTTGCTTGGAGCGGGGTGAACACTGAAGCTTTCTTT
TRBV15	TRBJ2-2	TRBD1	CATSKGDRTNTGELFF	TGTGCCACCAGCAAGGGGGACAGGACGAACACCGGGGAGCTGTTTTTT
TRBV5-1	TRBJ1-1	TRBD1	CASTSGTGGTEAFF	TGCGCCAGCACATCCGGGACAGGGGGCACTGAAGCTTTCTTT
TRBV6-5	TRBJ1-4	NA	CASSPLNRVEKLFF	TGTGCCAGCAGCCCTCTAAACAGGGTTGAAAAACTGTTTTTT
TRBV15	TRBJ1-5	NA	CATSRGGRQSNQPQHF	TGTGCCACCAGCAGAGGCGGTAGACAGTCTAATCAGCCCCAGCATTTT
TRBV27	TRBJ1-5	NA	CASSLGGNYQPQHF	TGTGCCAGCAGTTTAGGGGGGAATTATCAGCCCCAGCATTTT
TRBV7-2	TRBJ2-3	NA	CASSLAGGNTDTQYF	TGTGCCAGCAGCTTAGCGGGGGGAAACACAGATACGCAGTATTTT
TRBV10-3	TRBJ1-1	NA	CAISREQGPVASEAFF	TGTGCCATCAGTCGAGAACAGGGTCCGGTAGCAAGTGAAGCTTTCTTT
TRBV7-3	TRBJ2-7	NA	CASSRIGQVPRTEQYF	TGTGCCAGCAGCAGAATAGGCCAGGTCCCCCGAACCGAGCAGTACTTC
TRBV19	TRBJ2-7	TRBD1	CASSRRRDRVTYEQYF	TGTGCCAGTAGTAGGAGACGGGACAGGGTTACCTACGAGCAGTACTTC
TRBV5-5	TRBJ2-7	NA	CASSLGVDTEAF	TGTGCCAGCAGCTTAGGTGTTGATACCGAGGCCTTC
TRBV7-8	TRBJ2-5	TRBD2	CASSLSTGGVETQYF	TGTGCCAGCAGCCTTTCGACGGGGGGGGTAGAGACCCAGTACTTC
TRBV14	TRBJ1-1	NA	CASSQRQEKAFF	TGTGCCAGCAGCCAGCGACAGGAGAAAGCTTTCTTT
TRBV5-1	TRBJ1-1	NA	CASRRTANSNTEAFF	TGCGCCAGCCGGAGGACAGCTAATAGTAACACTGAAGCTTTCTTT
TRBV5-6	TRBJ1-1	NA	CASSFSGTEAFF	TGTGCCAGCAGCTTTTCAGGGACTGAAGCTTTCTTT
TRBV9	TRBJ2-7	TRBD1	CASSPRDRAGGEQYF	TGTGCCAGCAGCCCTCGGGACAGGGCGGGTGGCGAGCAGTACTTC
TRBV27	TRBJ2-7	TRBD2	CASSSKGLAGGLLYEQYF	TGTGCCAGCAGTTCGAAGGGACTAGCGGGAGGGTTACTCTACGAGCAGTACTTC
TRBV30	TRBJ2-3	NA	CAWNKNGGTDTQYF	TGTGCCTGGAATAAGAATGGAGGCACAGATACGCAGTATTTT
TRBV5-1	TRBJ2-5	NA	CASSTLLTVQETQYF	TGCGCCAGCAGCACGCTGTTGACAGTCCAAGAGACCCAGTACTTC
TRBV15	TRBJ2-5	NA	CATSRGGLEETQYF	TGTGCCACCAGCAGAGGTGGGCTTGAGGAGACCCAGTACTTC
TRBV6-1	TRBJ1-1	TRBD1	CASSDDRGLGQEYKNTEAFF	TGTGCCAGCAGTGATGATAGGGGCCTAGGACAGGAATACAAAAACACTGAAGCTTTCTTT
TRBV6-5	TRBJ1-1	NA	CASRSVNTEAFF	TGTGCCAGCAGGTCAGTGAACACTGAAGCTTTCTTT
TRBV29-1	TRBJ1-5	TRBD1	CSAGTGLGPAQHF	TGCAGCGCCGGGACAGGCCTCGGTCCGGCCCAGCATTTT
TRBV15	TRBJ1-2	TRBD1	CATSRAGQGVYGYTF	TGTGCCACCAGCAGAGCTGGACAGGGTGTTTATGGCTACACCTTC
TRBV7-8	TRBJ2-7	TRBD2	CASSPPGREGSYEQYF	TGTGCCAGCAGCCCGCCCGGGAGGGAAGGTTCCTACGAGCAGTACTTC
TRBV9	TRBJ1-1	TRBD1	CASSARTGGNTEAFF	TGTGCCAGCAGCGCCAGGACAGGAGGGAACACTGAAGCTTTCTTT
TRBV7-9	TRBJ1-6	NA	CASSKGDGTINNSPLHF	TGTGCCAGCAGCAAGGGGGACGGTACGATTAATAATTCACCCCTCCACTTT
TRBV2	TRBJ1-1	NA	CASRRHRDTEAFF	TGTGCCAGCCGCCGGCACAGGGACACTGAAGCTTTCTTT
TRBV6-5	TRBJ2-5	TRBD2	CASSTSGRETQYF	TGTGCCAGCAGTACTAGCGGGAGAGAGACCCAGTACTTC
TRBV18	TRBJ2-7	TRBD2	CASSRFTRAGAYGQYF	TGTGCCAGCTCACGATTTACTAGGGCGGGAGCCTACGGGCAGTACTTC
TRBV18	TRBJ1-1	NA	CASSRNREDSYTEAFF	TGTGCCAGCTCACGAAATAGAGAAGACAGCTACACTGAAGCTTTCTTT
TRBV5-1	TRBJ1-4	NA	CASSLGPLGTTNEKLFF	TGCGCCAGCAGCTTGGGTCCCCTCGGGACAACTAATGAAAAACTGTTTTTT